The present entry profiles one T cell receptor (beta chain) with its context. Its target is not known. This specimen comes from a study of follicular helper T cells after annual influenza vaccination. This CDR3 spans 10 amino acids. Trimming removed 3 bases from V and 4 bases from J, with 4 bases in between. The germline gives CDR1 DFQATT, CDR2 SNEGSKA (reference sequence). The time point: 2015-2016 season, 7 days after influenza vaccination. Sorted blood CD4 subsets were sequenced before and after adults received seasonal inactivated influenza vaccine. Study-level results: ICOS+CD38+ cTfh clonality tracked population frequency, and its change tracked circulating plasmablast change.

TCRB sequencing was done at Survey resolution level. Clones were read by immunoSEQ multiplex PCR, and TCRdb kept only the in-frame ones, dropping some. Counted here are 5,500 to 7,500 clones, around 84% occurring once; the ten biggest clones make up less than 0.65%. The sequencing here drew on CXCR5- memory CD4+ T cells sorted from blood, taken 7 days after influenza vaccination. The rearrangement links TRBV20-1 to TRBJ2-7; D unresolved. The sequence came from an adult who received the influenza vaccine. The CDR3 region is CSARQYEQYF. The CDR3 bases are TGCAGTGCTAGGCAGTACGAGCAGTACTTC.